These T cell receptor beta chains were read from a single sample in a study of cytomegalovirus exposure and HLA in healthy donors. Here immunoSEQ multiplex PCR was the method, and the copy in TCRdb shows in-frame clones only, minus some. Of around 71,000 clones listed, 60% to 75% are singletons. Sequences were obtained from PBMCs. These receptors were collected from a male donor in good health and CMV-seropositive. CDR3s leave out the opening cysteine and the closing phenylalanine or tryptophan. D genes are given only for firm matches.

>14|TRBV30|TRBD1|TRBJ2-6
AWTAGTASGANVLT
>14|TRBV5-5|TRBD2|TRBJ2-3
ASSLAGRERGDTQY
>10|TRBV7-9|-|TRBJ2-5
ASSSGGETQY
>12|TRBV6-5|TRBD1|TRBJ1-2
ASSRQGAHHGYT
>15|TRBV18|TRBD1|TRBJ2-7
ASSPYITGQGGDEQY
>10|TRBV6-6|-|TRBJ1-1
ASRTGLNEAF
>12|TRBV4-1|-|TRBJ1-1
ASSHHRANTEAF
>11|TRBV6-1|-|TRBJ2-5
ASSEIKQETQY
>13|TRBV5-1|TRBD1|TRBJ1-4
ASSKGTGGVEKLF
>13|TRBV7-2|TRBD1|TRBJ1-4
ASSGPFQGDEKLF
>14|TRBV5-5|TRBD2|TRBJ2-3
ASSFLTSGPTDTQY
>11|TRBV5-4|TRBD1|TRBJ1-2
ASSLQTGDGYT
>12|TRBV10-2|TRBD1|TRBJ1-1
ASRAGTGNTEAF
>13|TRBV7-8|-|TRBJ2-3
ASSSYRAGTDTQY
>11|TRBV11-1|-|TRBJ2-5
ASSLAQSGTQY
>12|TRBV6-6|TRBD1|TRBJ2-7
ASSFRTGGNEQY
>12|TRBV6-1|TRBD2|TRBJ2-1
ASIDSGTRNEQF
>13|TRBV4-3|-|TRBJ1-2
ASSQELQGMYGYT
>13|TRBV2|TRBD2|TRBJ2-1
ASRVTSGRAHEQF
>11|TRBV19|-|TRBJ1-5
ASRTGGNQPQH
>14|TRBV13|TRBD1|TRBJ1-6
ASSLTAGGWGSPLH
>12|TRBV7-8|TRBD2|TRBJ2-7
ASSMGAGVYEQY
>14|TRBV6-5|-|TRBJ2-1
ASSYSSQVSYNEQF
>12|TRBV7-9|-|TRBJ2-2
ASSFTRDTGELF